This T cell receptor beta chain was sequenced during a study of blood T cell repertoires in COVID-19 (dated by TCRdb to between 2020 and 2021). Regarding the research as a whole: Samples from collaborators originated in the United States, Italy and Spain and spanned both the acute and convalescent phases of COVID-19. The material from the prospective study consisted of cDNA or gDNA derived from T cells, B-cell-depleted T cells, or PBMCs. The dataset comprised deeply sampled blood TCRbeta repertoires from subjects exposed to, actively infected with, or recovered from COVID-19. The repertoires were made available in a free public database intended to serve as a resource for research on the immune response to SARS-CoV-2. Samples were obtained from the ongoing ImmuneRACE study (first 160 participants) and from 1,200 or so subjects provided by 6 global collaborators. A de-identified subject ID, COVID-19 status, age in years and sex were almost always included in the sample metadata. Where HLA class I and class II types were available, the types were taken from metadata supplied by the sample provider, not from assay-based typing. What the study reported, not specific to this receptor: The amount of clinical and demographic metadata varied by source and participant and was provided uncurated.

Participants in the prospective study were enrolled through a virtual design, were aged about 18 to 100 years, and lived in some 24 United States geographic areas. In the prospective study, participants were assigned to cohorts based on the clinical history participants reported in a screening survey and a study questionnaire. Each participant in the prospective study had whole blood, serum and a nasopharyngeal or oropharyngeal swab collected by mobile phlebotomists. Over a roughly 2-month period, participants in the prospective study had the option of providing additional blood draws and questionnaires. Before DNA extraction, prospective study blood samples were shipped either frozen or at room temperature. TCRbeta CDR3 regions were amplified from genomic DNA by means of the immunoSEQ Assay, a bias-controlled multiplex PCR. The authors' analysis ran thus. The number of nucleated cells in each sample was estimated from the amplification of reference gene primers within the assay. To quantify the absolute abundance of each unique TCRbeta CDR3 rearrangement, sequence reads were collapsed and filtered. For each sample, productive Simpson clonality was calculated as the square root of Simpson's diversity index over productive rearrangements. The clones in this table, taken by TCRdb from immuneACCESS, are in-frame only. Not every clone is retained; where verified, under half of the shortfall comes from an unresolved V gene, and the cause of the rest is unknown. V and J calls and clone size are those listed in that table; D and trimming were worked out from the DNA. The sample has approximately 240,000 clones on record, roughly nine tenths of them singletons. The biggest ten clones account for 3% to 4% of the sample.

This clone was seen more than once but under ten times. The clone's antigen remains unknown. It has no much larger one-base neighbor in the sample; base qualities were not kept. Clipping removes 3 bases from V and 5 bases from J, with 17 as the unmatched junction base count. Taken from cysteine to phenylalanine, the CDR3 has 19 residues. The kept DNA is CDR3 alone, 57 bases in frame from the first base. CDR1 and CDR2, per the germline V gene (reference sequence), are MNHEY and SMNVEV. The V gene is TRBV27 and the J gene is TRBJ2-2, with 8 central nucleotides matching TRBD1. The sequencing input was PBMCs or T cells enriched from blood (not recorded which). This receptor was obtained from a young woman in a cohort exposed to, infected with or recovered from COVID-19 (not recorded which). The CDR3 region: CASSFLFSGQGAQTGELFF. The DNA sequence is given as TGTGCCAGCAGTTTTTTGTTTTCCGGGCAGGGGGCGCAAACCGGGGAGCTGTTTTTT.